This T cell receptor beta chain stems from a study of shared clonotypes between healthy human individuals. The table came from immunoSEQ multiplex PCR; TCRdb's copy has only in-frame clones and leaves some out. The sample yields about 480,000 clones, about 80% seen once. Germline lookup yields CDR1 SQVTM and CDR2 ANQGSEA. The length of the CDR3 is 13 residues. Deletions cut 2 bases from V and 5 bases from J, with 12 bases between. This clone has ten or more counts. The V and J genes are TRBV29-1 and TRBJ1-1; TRBD1 is a possible D gene (5 bases). The TCR was taken from a woman in her 40s in good health. Some clones in this sample may be carry-over from other donors' samples. Sequencing was carried out using PBMCs. The CDR3 sequence: CSVEIGGGTEAFF. In DNA form, the CDR3 reads TGCAGCGTTGAAATCGGGGGTGGGACTGAAGCTTTCTTT.